Following are 10 T cell receptor beta chains from one sample sequenced in a study of T cell clonality in common variable immunodeficiency. Assay: immunoSEQ multiplex PCR; the TCRdb copy retains only in-frame clones and omits some. Sampling found approximately 75,000 clones, none seen once. Sample: peripheral blood mononuclear cells. Receptor source: a person aged 18 to 75 in good health.

This clone has a count of ten or more. With the read ending 3 residues before the CDR3 end, the germline J gene is used to fill in that end. The chain joins TRBV12-5 to TRBJ2-3; the D call may be TRBD1 or TRBD2 (7 bases each). CDR1 and CDR2 from the germline V gene are LGHNT and FRNRAP. Trimming stripped 6 bases from V and 3 bases from J, with 13 bases between. The CDR3 is 14 amino acids. CDR3 amino acids: CASGRQGGTDTQYF. CDR3 DNA (partial): TGTGCTAGTGGAAGACAGGGAGGGACAGATACG.

The table lists this clone with many counts. The read finishes 3 residues shy of the CDR3 end, and the germline J gene is used to complete it. The chain recombines TRBV15 with TRBJ2-3; TRBD2 aligns across 7 bases. Per germline, CDR1 LNHNV and CDR2 YYDKDF (reference sequence). The CDR3 spans 15 residues. The junction had 7 bases not matched to a gene; V was cut back by 5 bases and J by 2 bases. The CDR3 here is CATSAAGSNTDTQYF. The CDR3 bases that were read are TGTGCCACCAGCGCAGCGGGGTCCAACACAGATACG.

Ten or more counts support this clone. The read comes to an end 3 residues before the CDR3 does, leaving the germline J gene to fill in the end. The V call is TRBV5-1, the J call TRBJ2-3; 8 nucleotides agree with TRBD2. The CDR3 contains 16 residues. The V segment lost 0 bases and the J segment 3 bases; nucleotides outside the gene matches: 6. CDR1 is SGHRS, CDR2 YFSETQ, per germline. Incomplete CDR3 DNA: TGCGCCAGCAGCTTGGGAGTCGGGGGGGGAACAGATACG. It encodes CASSLGVGGGTDT. The complete CDR3 sequence is CASSLGVGGGTDTQYF.

This clone was detected many times. The DNA ends 3 residues before the CDR3 does, and the rest of the CDR3 is filled in from the germline J gene. The J gene is TRBJ2-2, the V gene TRBV7-6; 10 bases are shared with TRBD2. CDR3 length: 16 amino acids. Unmatched junction bases numbered 6, after V lost 4 bases and J lost 4 bases. In germline, CDR1 is SGHVS, CDR2 FNYEAQ. The sequenced CDR3 bases are TGTGCCAGCAGCTGGGGACTAGCGCAAGTCACCGGGGAG. It is translated as CASSWGLAQVTGE. The CDR3 in full is CASSWGLAQVTGELFF.

At least ten counts were recorded for this clone. CDR3 protein: CASSDSSGRDTQYF. CDR3 DNA, as far as it was read: TGTGCCAGCAGTGACTCTAGCGGGAGAGATACG. This chain joins TRBV6-4 and TRBJ2-3, with 9 bases fitting TRBD2. The read stops 3 residues short of the end of the CDR3; the missing end is completed from the germline J gene. The CDR3 contains 14 residues. J lost 5 bases, V lost 0 bases, and 0 bases had no gene match. The V gene's germline CDR1 is MRHNA and CDR2 SNTAGT.

Ten or more counts support this clone. The read ends 3 residues before the CDR3 terminus; that terminus is restored from the germline J gene. This rearrangement joins TRBV19 to TRBJ1-1; D gene ambiguous. The CDR3 has 12 residues. Germline V CDR1 and CDR2: LNHDA, SQIVND (reference sequence). Deletions cut 11 bases from V and 0 bases from J, with 10 bases between. CDR3 loop: CAAQGLNTEAFF. The DNA read from the CDR3 is TGTGCCGCACAAGGGTTGAACACTGAA.

The sample holds many counts of this clone. The CDR3 end lies 3 residues beyond the end of the read and is filled in from the germline J gene. V usage is TRBV7-9 and J usage is TRBJ1-2; TRBD1 matches 8 bases. The trim removed 3 bases at V and 6 bases at J, leaving 9 bases unmatched. The CDR3 has 15 residues. CDR1 is SEHNR, CDR2 FQNEAQ, per germline (reference sequence). The CDR3 reads CASSFMDRVSDGYTF. The sequenced part of the CDR3 DNA is TGTGCCAGCAGCTTTATGGACAGGGTCTCAGATGGC.

In this sample, this clone turned up many times. The CDR3 is cut off 3 residues early in the read; its end comes from the germline J gene. This chain joins TRBV20-1 and TRBJ1-3; tentatively, D is TRBD1 (6 bases). The V end was cut by 4 bases, the J end by 8 bases, with 21 bases between. Germline V gives CDR1 DFQATT, CDR2 SNEGSKA (reference sequence). The CDR3 contains 15 residues. CDR3 loop: CSANGWTAAQDTIYF. CDR3 DNA, as far as it was read: TGCAGTGCTAATGGATGGACAGCAGCTCAGGACACC.

This clone was seen repeatedly, ten times or more. The CDR3 end is not reached by the read, which stops 3 residues before it; the germline J gene fills it in. The rearrangement joins TRBV7-2 to TRBJ2-1; 9 bases are shared with TRBD2. The germline gives CDR1 SGHTA, CDR2 FQGNSA. Germline trimming cut 0 bases from V and 5 bases from J; bases unmatched to any gene: 8. CDR3 size: 17 residues. The CDR3 protein is CASSLASVVAGDNEQFF. CDR3 bases read: TGTGCCAGCAGCTTAGCGTCCGTGGTAGCGGGGGACAATGAG.

This clone was found a few times. The CDR3 end falls 3 residues outside the read, so it is completed with the germline J gene. The V call is TRBV19, the J call TRBJ2-4; tentative D call: TRBD1 (6 bases). This CDR3 has 14 residues. Germline CDR1 reads LNHDA; CDR2 reads SQIVND (reference sequence). Here the CDR3 reads CASSILAQGIHQYF. The sequenced part of the CDR3 DNA is TGTGCCAGTAGTATCTTAGCCCAGGGGATCCAT.